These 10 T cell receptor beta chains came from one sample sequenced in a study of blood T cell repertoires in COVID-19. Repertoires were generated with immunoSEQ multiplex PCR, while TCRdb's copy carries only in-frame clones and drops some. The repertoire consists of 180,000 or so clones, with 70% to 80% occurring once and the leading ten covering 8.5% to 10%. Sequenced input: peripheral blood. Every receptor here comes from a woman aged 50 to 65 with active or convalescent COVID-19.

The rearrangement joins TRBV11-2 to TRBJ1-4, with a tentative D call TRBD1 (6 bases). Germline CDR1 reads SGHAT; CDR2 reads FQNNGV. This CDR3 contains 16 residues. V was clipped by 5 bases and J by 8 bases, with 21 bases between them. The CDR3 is CASSLNRRGYGEKLFF. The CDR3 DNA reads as TGTGCCAGCAGCCTAAATCGTAGGGGGTATGGGGAAAAACTGTTTTTT.

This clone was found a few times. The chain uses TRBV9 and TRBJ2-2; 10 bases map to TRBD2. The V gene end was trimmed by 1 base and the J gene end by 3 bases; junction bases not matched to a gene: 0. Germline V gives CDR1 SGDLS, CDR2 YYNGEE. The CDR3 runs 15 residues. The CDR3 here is CASSVLAGDTGELFF. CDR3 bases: TGTGCCAGCAGCGTACTAGCGGGGGACACCGGGGAGCTGTTTTTT.

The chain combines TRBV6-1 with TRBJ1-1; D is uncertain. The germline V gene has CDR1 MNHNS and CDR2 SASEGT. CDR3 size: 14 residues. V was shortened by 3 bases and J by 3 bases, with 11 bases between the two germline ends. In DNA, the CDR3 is TGTGCCAGCAGTGATAGGAGGAGAGACACTGAAGCTTTCTTT. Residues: CASSDRRRDTEAFF.

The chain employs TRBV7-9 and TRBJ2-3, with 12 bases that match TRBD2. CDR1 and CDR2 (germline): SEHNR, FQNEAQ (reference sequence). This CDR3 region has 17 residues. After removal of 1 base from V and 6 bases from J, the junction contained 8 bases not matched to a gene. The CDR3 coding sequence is TGTGCCAGCAGCTTAGGGGCTAGCGGGGGGGCATCGGATACGCAGTATTTT. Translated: CASSLGASGGASDTQYF. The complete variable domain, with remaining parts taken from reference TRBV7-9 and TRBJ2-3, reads DTGVSQNPRHKITKRGQNVTFRCDPISEHNRLYWYRQTLGQGPEFLTYFQNEAQLEKSRLLSDRFSAERPKGSFSTLEIQRTEQGDSAMYLCASSLGASGGASDTQYFGPGTRLTVL.

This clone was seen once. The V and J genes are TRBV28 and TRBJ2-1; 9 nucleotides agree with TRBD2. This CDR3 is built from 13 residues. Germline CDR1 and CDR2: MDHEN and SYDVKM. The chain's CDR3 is CVSQAGGYNEQFF. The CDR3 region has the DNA TGTGTCTCCCAAGCGGGAGGTTACAATGAGCAGTTCTTC.

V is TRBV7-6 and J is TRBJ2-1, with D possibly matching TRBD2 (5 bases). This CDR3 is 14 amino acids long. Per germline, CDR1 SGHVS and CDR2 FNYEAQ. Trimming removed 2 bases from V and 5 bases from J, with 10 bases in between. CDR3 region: CASSLRELNNEQFF. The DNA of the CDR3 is TGTGCCAGCAGCTTACGGGAATTAAACAATGAGCAGTTCTTC. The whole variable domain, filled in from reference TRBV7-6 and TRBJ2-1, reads GAGVSQSPRYKVTKRGQDVALRCDPISGHVSLYWYRQALGQGPEFLTYFNYEAQQDKSGLPNDRFSAERPEGSISTLTIQRTEQRDSAMYRCASSLRELNNEQFFGPGTRLTVL.

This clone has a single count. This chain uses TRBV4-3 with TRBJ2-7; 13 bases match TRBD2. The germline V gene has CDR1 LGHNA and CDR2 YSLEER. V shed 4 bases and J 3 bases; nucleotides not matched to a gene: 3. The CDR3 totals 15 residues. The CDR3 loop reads CASSLRLAGGYEQYF. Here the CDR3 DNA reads TGCGCCAGCAGCCTCCGACTAGCGGGAGGCTACGAGCAGTACTTC.

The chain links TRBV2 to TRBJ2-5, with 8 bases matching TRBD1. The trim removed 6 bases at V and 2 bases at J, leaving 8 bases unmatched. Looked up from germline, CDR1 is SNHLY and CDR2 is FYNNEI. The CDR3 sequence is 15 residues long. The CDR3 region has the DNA TGTGCCAGCAGCGCGACAGGGGACCTTCAAGAGACCCAGTACTTC. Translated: CASSATGDLQETQYF.

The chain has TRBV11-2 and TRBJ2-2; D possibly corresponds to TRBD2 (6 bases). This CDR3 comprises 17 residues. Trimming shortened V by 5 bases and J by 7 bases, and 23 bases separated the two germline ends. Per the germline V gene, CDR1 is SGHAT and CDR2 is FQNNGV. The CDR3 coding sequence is TGTGCCAGCAGCCCTAGCCTGGTGACTAGTGTCATCGGGGAGCTGTTTTTT. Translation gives CASSPSLVTSVIGELFF.

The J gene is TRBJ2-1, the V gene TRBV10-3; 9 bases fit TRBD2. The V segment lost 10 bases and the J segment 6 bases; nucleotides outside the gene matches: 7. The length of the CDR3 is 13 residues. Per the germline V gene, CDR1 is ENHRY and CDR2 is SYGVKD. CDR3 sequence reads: CANRAGGVNEQFF. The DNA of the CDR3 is TGTGCCAACAGAGCGGGGGGCGTCAATGAGCAGTTCTTC.